The entry below describes one T cell receptor (beta chain). This specimen comes from a study of blood T cell repertoires in COVID-19. Study-wide background: COVID-19 samples from acute and convalescent phases originated in the United States, Italy and Spain. T cells, B-cell-depleted T cells, or PBMCs supplied cDNA or gDNA.

CDR3 length equals 14 residues. Germline-derived CDR1 and CDR2 are SEHNR and FQNEAQ (reference sequence). Trimming removed 5 bases from V and 7 bases from J, with 17 bases in between. In the original analysis: It was from reference gene primer amplification that nucleated cell counts were estimated. This table comes from immunoSEQ multiplex PCR, and its TCRdb copy is limited to in-frame clones, with some not included. That table supplies the V and J calls and clone size; D and trimming were determined from the DNA. The repertoire holds some 71,000 clones, with roughly 88% as singletons. V gene TRBV7-9 combines with J gene TRBJ1-1; tentatively, D is TRBD1 (6 bases). The origin of this receptor is a man aged 30-40 years with acute or convalescent COVID-19. Sequenced input: peripheral blood. CDR3 residues: CASSQPSAGVEAFF. CDR3 sequence (DNA): TGTGCCAGCAGCCAACCTTCGGCAGGGGTTGAAGCTTTCTTT.